A single TCR beta chain is shown here with its context. The antigen is unknown. Use of 60 Vbeta and 13 Jbeta primers characterized the PCR. TCRdb's table, derived via immunoSEQ multiplex PCR, lists solely in-frame clones and lacks some. The data show about 94,000 clones, approximately 78% seen once. The data stem from a study of cytomegalovirus exposure and HLA in healthy donors. Whole-study findings and limits: Later findings reportedly placed an Asian-associated ancestry cluster below the approximately 670-donor mean for N-insertions.

The sample taken for sequencing was PBMCs. The clonotype was recovered from a woman aged 60-75 years in good health and CMV-seronegative.

CDR3 nucleotides: TGTGCCAGCAGCTTCCTAGCGGGAGGGGAGTTCTTC. This gives the protein CASSFLAGGEFF. The chain links TRBV5-4 to TRBJ2-1; 12 bases match TRBD2. CDR1 and CDR2 (germline): SGHNT, YYREEE (reference sequence). J gave up 14 bases and V 2 bases, and 2 bases lay outside the gene matches. The CDR3 runs 12 residues. The variable domain in full, with the rest retrieved from reference TRBV5-4 and TRBJ2-1, is ETGVTQSPTHLIKTRGQQVTLRCSSQSGHNTVSWYQQALGQGPQFIFQYYREEENGRGNFPPRFSGLQFPNYSSELNVNALELDDSALYLCASSFLAGGEFFGPGTRLTVL.